Sequencing of this T cell receptor beta chain was carried out in a study of vaccination effects on CD4 cells after COVID-19. The study's findings and limits: Late post-vaccination samples showed marked contraction of infection- and vaccine-induced clones. Common cold coronavirus cross-reactivity was shown by only 1 of 255 vaccine-induced clones in healthy vaccinees. There were few convalescent patients in the study and no early post-infection timepoints.

This CDR3 comprises 18 residues. Germline CDR1 reads SGHKS; CDR2 reads YYEKEE (reference sequence). Trimming took 1 base from V and 2 from J, leaving 18 bases between them. The data were produced by immunoSEQ multiplex PCR, yet TCRdb's version contains in-frame clones alone and is incomplete. The sample lists about 73,000 clones; around 73% were seen once. Around day 10 of culture, CD4+ T cells were separated out. Everyone in the study got two shots of either the BNT162b2 or mRNA-1273 vaccine. In its sample, this clone was seen a few times. Its cognate antigen is unknown. The chain uses TRBV5-5 and TRBJ2-2, with a tentative D call TRBD2 (7 bases). The clonotype comes from a human donor who received a COVID-19 vaccine. The sequencing used CD4+ T cells from PBMCs cultured without peptide, collected after COVID-19 vaccination. The CDR3 protein is CASSLRGGGSANTGELFF. In DNA, the CDR3 is TGTGCCAGCAGCTTGAGAGGGGGGGGATCAGCAAACACCGGGGAGCTGTTTTTT.